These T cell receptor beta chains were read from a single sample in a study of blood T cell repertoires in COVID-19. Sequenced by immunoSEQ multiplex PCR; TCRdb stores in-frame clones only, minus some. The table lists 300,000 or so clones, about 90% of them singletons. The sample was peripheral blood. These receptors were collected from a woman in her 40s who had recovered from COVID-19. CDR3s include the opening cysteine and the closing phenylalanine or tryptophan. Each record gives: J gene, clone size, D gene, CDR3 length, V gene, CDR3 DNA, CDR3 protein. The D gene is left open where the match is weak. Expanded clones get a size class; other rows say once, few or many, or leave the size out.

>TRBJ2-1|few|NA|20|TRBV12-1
TGTGCCAGCAGCTTTGAACAGTCGACTAGCGGGTACCCACCTTGGAGTGAGCAGTTCTTC
CASSFEQSTSGYPPWSEQFF
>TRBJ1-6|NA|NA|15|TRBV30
TGTGCCTGGAGTGACAGGGAAGGAAATAATTCACCCCTCCACTTT
CAWSDREGNNSPLHF
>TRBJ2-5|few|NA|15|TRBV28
TGTGCCAGCAGTCCATACCACCGGACTAAAGAGACCCAGTACTTC
CASSPYHRTKETQYF
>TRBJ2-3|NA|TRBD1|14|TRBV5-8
TGTGCCAGCAGCGGGGGACAGCTTGCTGAGGCGCAGTATTTT
CASSGGQLAEAQYF
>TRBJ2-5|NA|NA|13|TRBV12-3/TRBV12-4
TGTGCCAGCAGTTTGGTGCGAGGGGAGACCCAGTACTTC
CASSLVRGETQYF
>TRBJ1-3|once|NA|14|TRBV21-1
NA
CASSKFGVGNTIYF
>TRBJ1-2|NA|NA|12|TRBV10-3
TGTGCCATCAGTGTCGGACTGAGTGGCTACACCTTC
CAISVGLSGYTF
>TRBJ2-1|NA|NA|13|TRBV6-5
TGTGCCAGCACCTCGGACAGCTACAATGAGCAGTTCTTC
CASTSDSYNEQFF
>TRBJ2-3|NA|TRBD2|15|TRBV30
TGTGCCTGGAGTGTAGGACTAGCGGGGGGGGATACGCAGTATTTT
CAWSVGLAGGDTQYF
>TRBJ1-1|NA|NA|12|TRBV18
TGTGCCAGCTCACCATTCAGGGTTGAGGCTTTCTTT
CASSPFRVEAFF
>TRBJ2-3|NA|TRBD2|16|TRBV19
TGTGCCAGTCAAAAACTGACTAGCACTGACACAGATACGCAGTATTTT
CASQKLTSTDTDTQYF
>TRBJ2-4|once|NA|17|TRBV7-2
TGTGCCAGCAGCTTAGCGGGGGGGCTCTCAGCCAAAAACATTCAGTACTTC
CASSLAGGLSAKNIQYF
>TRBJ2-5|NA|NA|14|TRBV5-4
TGTGCCAGCAGCTTGGATACCGGCCAAGAGACCCAGTACTTC
CASSLDTGQETQYF
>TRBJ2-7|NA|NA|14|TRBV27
TGTGCCAGCAGTTTGGCAGGGGGGTACTACGAGCAGTACTTC
CASSLAGGYYEQYF
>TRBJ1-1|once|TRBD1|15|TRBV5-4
TGTGCCTATCTAACCCGGGACAGGGGGGTCACTGAAGCTTTCTTT
CAYLTRDRGVTEAFF
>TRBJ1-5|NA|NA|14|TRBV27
TGTGCCAGCAGAAAGGGAGGGAGCAATCAGCCCCAGCATTTT
CASRKGGSNQPQHF
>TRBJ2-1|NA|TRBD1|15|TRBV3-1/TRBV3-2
TGTGCCAGCAGCCTACCGGGACAGGGGGTCAATGAGCAGTTCTTC
CASSLPGQGVNEQFF
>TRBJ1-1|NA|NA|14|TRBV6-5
TGTGCCAGCAGTTACGGACTGTCGAACACTGAAGCTTTCTTT
CASSYGLSNTEAFF
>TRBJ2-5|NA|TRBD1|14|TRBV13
TGTGCCAGCAGCCCAGGGACAGGGGGGAAGACCCAGTACTTC
CASSPGTGGKTQYF
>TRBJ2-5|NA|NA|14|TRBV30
TGTGCCTGGCAACACCGGGGGTGGGGGGAGACCCAGTACTTC
CAWQHRGWGETQYF
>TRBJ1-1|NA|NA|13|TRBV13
TGTGCCAGCAGCTTAGGCGGGGGGACTGAAGCTTTCTTT
CASSLGGGTEAFF
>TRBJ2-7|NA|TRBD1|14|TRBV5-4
TGTGCCAGCAGCTTCCGGGACAGGGGTGACGAGCAGTACTTC
CASSFRDRGDEQYF
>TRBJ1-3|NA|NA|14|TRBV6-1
TGTGCCAGCAGTGAAGTCCAGGGGGGAAACACCATATATTTT
CASSEVQGGNTIYF
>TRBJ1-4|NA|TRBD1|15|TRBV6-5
TGTGCCAGCAGTTCTACAGGGGGCGGAAATGAAAAACTGTTTTTT
CASSSTGGGNEKLFF
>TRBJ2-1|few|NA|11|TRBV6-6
TGTGCCAGCTCGCCACATAATGAGCAGTTCTTC
CASSPHNEQFF
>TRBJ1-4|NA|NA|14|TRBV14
TGTGCCAGCAGCCAAGGTCTCCGTAATGAAAAACTGTTTTTT
CASSQGLRNEKLFF
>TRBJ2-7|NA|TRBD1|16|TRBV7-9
TGTGCCAGCAGCTTATGGACAGGGAGTGGGTTGCGAGAGCAGTACTTC
CASSLWTGSGLREQYF
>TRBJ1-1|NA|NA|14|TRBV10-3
TGTGCCATCAGTGAGGGATATCAGGACACTGAAGCTTTCTTT
CAISEGYQDTEAFF